This T cell receptor beta chain was documented in a study of radiation and T cells in renal cell carcinoma. Sequencing was performed with immunoSEQ multiplex PCR; in TCRdb, only in-frame clones are kept and a portion is missing. This sample has fewer than 200,000 clones, with 88% found just once. Time point described: blood 4 weeks post-SBRT, at nephrectomy. As for treatment: 15 Gy SBRT to primary tumor, nephrectomy 4 weeks later. Serial blood draws occurred at baseline and 2 and 4 weeks post-SBRT. This renal cell carcinoma was of the clear cell type. Whole-study findings and limits: From baseline, blood top tumor clonotypes peaked at 2 weeks post-radiation.

In the case of this clone: Its specificity is not known.

The V and J ends lost 5 bases and 5 bases, in that order; junction bases with no gene match: 16. The CDR3 is made up of 18 amino acids. Germline V gene data show CDR1 as SGHAT and CDR2 as FQNNGV. This TCR derives from a woman aged 45-60 years with renal cell carcinoma. The sample here was blood, taken from a patient whose treatment included radiotherapy and nephrectomy. The chain combines TRBV11-2 with TRBJ2-1, with 9 bases that match TRBD2. CDR3 amino acids: CASSPQGGGAPPDNEQFF. CDR3 coding DNA: TGTGCCAGCAGCCCTCAGGGCGGGGGGGCCCCCCCAGACAATGAGCAGTTCTTC.